This TCR beta chain emerged from a study of CD4 T cells in relation to SARS-CoV-2 and coronaviruses. At the level of the study: TCR beta CDR3s were sequenced after roughly ten-day antigen culture of PBMCs. Controls used an HIV-1 Nef peptide pool or no peptide.

Whole-study results and caveats: Samples before the pandemic and after infection were not matched within any donor.

The ends lost 3 bases at V and 9 bases at J; junction bases unmatched: 5. Germline V lookup: CDR1 GTSNPN, CDR2 SVGIG (reference sequence). This CDR3 comprises 12 residues. This clone was seen a few times. Its target is not known. Unexposed donor CD4+ T cells date from about 2011-2019, before the COVID-19 pandemic. After roughly ten days of culture, CD4+ T cells were isolated. Testing used SARS-CoV-2 S/N and four cold-coronavirus spikes on unexposed-donor CD4+ T cells, cells permitting. The table came from immunoSEQ multiplex PCR; TCRdb's copy has only in-frame clones and leaves some out. Of tens of thousands of clones in the sample, 65% to 85% were seen once.

The chain is built from TRBV30 and TRBJ2-1, with 7 bases matching TRBD2. The TCR sequence derives from a human donor in good health. The sample taken for sequencing was CD4+ T cells from PBMCs, cultured in vitro. The CDR3 DNA follows: TGTGCCTGGAGCAGACTAGCTGGTGAGCAGTTCTTC. Its protein product is CAWSRLAGEQFF.